The 11 T cell receptor beta chains listed next were all sequenced from one sample in a study of OX40 agonist ivuxolimab in advanced cancers. Assay: immunoSEQ multiplex PCR; the TCRdb copy retains only in-frame clones and omits some. The sample has about 12,000 clones, roughly 77% seen once; the top ten hold over 11%. The material was CD4+ or CD8+ T cells sorted from blood, obtained in a trial of the OX40 agonist ivuxolimab. The receptors here all came from an adult with an advanced solid tumor such as melanoma, head and neck, liver or kidney cancer.

The chain employs TRBV10-3 and TRBJ2-3; 7 nucleotides line up with TRBD2. J lost 3 bases, V lost 4 bases, and 16 bases had no gene match. This CDR3 contains 18 residues. Germline CDR1 and CDR2: ENHRY and SYGVKD. The CDR3 reads CAISGERTSWGPTDTQYF. The CDR3 coding sequence is TGTGCCATCAGTGGAGAGCGGACTAGTTGGGGTCCTACAGATACGCAGTATTTT.

The chain recombines TRBV7-8 with TRBJ1-2, with D hard to call. The V end lost 2 bases, the J end lost 6 bases, and 10 bases lay between the germline ends. Germline V gives CDR1 SGHVS, CDR2 FQNEAQ. The CDR3 contains 13 residues. The CDR3 loop reads CASSLSLHDGYTF. The CDR3 DNA sequence: TGTGCCAGCAGCTTAAGTCTACACGATGGCTACACCTTC.

The V and J genes are TRBV6-1 and TRBJ2-3; no firm D call. V gave up 1 base and J gave up 3 bases, with 11 bases separating them. The CDR3 spans 15 residues. Per germline, CDR1 MNHNS and CDR2 SASEGT. The CDR3 DNA follows: TGTGCCAGCAGTGAAGTGGGCGCAGTAACAGATACGCAGTATTTT. It is translated as CASSEVGAVTDTQYF.

This clone has just one count. J is TRBJ2-7 and V is TRBV4-1; D remains ambiguous. V dropped 0 bases and J dropped 0 bases, with 12 bases sitting between them. Germline-derived CDR1 and CDR2 are MGHRA and YSYEKL. The CDR3 consists of 16 residues. The CDR3 nucleotides are TGCGCCAGCAGCCAAGATTTAGGCCTCCCCTCCTACGAGCAGTACTTC. It encodes CASSQDLGLPSYEQYF.

This clone was detected only a few times. CDR3 nucleotides: TGCGCCAGCAGCCAAGCAAGATACACTGAAGCTTTCTTT. Translating it yields CASSQARYTEAFF. The chain couples TRBV4-1 to TRBJ1-1; D is unresolved. The CDR3 length is 13 residues. The V gene lost 1 base and the J gene lost 3 bases, with 6 bases spanning the gap. The germline V gene encodes CDR1 MGHRA and CDR2 YSYEKL.

The CDR3 reads CASSIWGDYTTGELFF. In nucleotides, the CDR3 is TGTGCCAGTAGTATATGGGGGGACTACACCACCGGGGAGCTGTTTTTT. The rearrangement uses TRBV19 and TRBJ2-2; 7 positions match TRBD2. The junction had 7 bases not matched to a gene; V was cut back by 2 bases and J by 4 bases. The CDR3 is made up of 16 amino acids. The V gene's germline CDR1 is LNHDA and CDR2 SQIVND (reference sequence).

CDR3 region: CASSWMNTEAFF. CDR3 DNA sequence: TGTGCCAGCAGTTGGATGAACACTGAAGCTTTCTTT. The J gene is TRBJ1-1, the V gene TRBV2; no reliable D call. Germline values: CDR1 SNHLY, CDR2 FYNNEI. This CDR3 contains 12 residues. V shed 5 bases and J shed 0 bases, with 4 bases lying between them.

The rearrangement links TRBV20-1 to TRBJ2-5; D might be TRBD2 (5 bases). This CDR3 is 11 amino acids long. Deletions cut 8 bases from V and 5 bases from J, with 12 bases between. Per germline, CDR1 DFQATT and CDR2 SNEGSKA (reference sequence). Written as DNA, the CDR3 is TGCAGTACCGGGATAGGGGAGACCCAGTACTTC. Its protein product is CSTGIGETQYF.

The V gene is TRBV6-1, the J gene TRBJ2-1, with D unclear. Germline loops: CDR1 MNHNS, CDR2 SASEGT. This CDR3 is built from 11 residues. Trimming removed 8 bases at V and 8 bases at J, with 10 bases between. The CDR3 DNA is TGTGCCAGCGAGCTTTTAGATGAGCAGTTCTTC. It yields the protein CASELLDEQFF.

V gene TRBV12-5 combines with J gene TRBJ2-2; no clear D gene. The CDR3 is 14 amino acids. The germline V and J ends were trimmed by 1 base and 4 bases, with 7 bases remaining between them. The germline V gene has CDR1 LGHNT and CDR2 FRNRAP. The CDR3 sequence is CASGLGSATGELFF. CDR3 nucleotides: TGTGCTAGTGGTTTGGGAAGTGCCACCGGGGAGCTGTTTTTT.

This sequence joins TRBV6-1 and TRBJ2-7; 7 bases fit TRBD1. The germline CDR1 and CDR2 sequences are MNHNS and SASEGT. V lost 9 bases, J lost 3 bases, and 2 bases stayed unmatched. The CDR3 is 11 amino acids. The CDR3 region is CASRDSYEQYF. CDR3 nucleotides: TGTGCCAGTCGGGACAGCTACGAGCAGTACTTC.